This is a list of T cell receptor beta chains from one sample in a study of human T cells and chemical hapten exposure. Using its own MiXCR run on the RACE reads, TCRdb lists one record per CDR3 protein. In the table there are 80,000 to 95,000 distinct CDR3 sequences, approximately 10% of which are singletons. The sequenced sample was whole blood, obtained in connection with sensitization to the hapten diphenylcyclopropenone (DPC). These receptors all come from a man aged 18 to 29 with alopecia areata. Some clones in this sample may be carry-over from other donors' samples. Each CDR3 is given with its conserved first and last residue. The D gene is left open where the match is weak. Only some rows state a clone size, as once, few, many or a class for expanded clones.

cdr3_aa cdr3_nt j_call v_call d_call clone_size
CASSQDLDEQFF TGTGCCAGCAGCCAAGATCTAGATGAGCAGTTCTTC TRBJ2-1 TRBV3-1 . many
CASSLTSGVREQFF TGTGCCAGCAGTCTTACTAGCGGGGTAAGAGAGCAGTTCTTC TRBJ2-1 TRBV6-6 TRBD2 many
CASSHGSSGFYEQYF TGTGCCAGCAGTCACGGGTCTAGCGGTTTCTACGAGCAGTACTTC TRBJ2-7 TRBV12-3/TRBV12-4 TRBD2 few
CASSQEEGIYGYTF TGCGCCAGCAGCCAAGAGGAGGGAATCTATGGCTACACCTTC TRBJ1-2 TRBV4-3 . few
CASSYPRQGWDIQYF TGTGCCAGCAGTTATCCCCGACAGGGGTGGGACATTCAGTACTTC TRBJ2-4 TRBV6-2/TRBV6-3 TRBD1 .
CASSRGQLNTEAFF TGTGCCAGCAGCCGGGGACAGTTGAACACTGAAGCTTTCTTT TRBJ1-1 TRBV7-6 TRBD1 many
CATSRAPPGQGARDTQYF TGTGCCACCAGCAGAGCACCTCCGGGACAGGGGGCGCGAGATACGCAGTATTTT TRBJ2-3 TRBV15 TRBD1 many
CASSLSDRDEKLFF TGTGCCAGCAGCTTATCGGACAGGGATGAAAAACTGTTTTTT TRBJ1-4 TRBV7-2 TRBD1 many
CSARRGRTDTQYF TGCAGTGCTAGAAGAGGGCGCACAGATACGCAGTATTTT TRBJ2-3 TRBV20-1 . many
CASSPTGLSSYEQYF TGTGCCAGCAGCCCTACGGGCCTCAGCTCCTACGAGCAGTACTTC TRBJ2-7 TRBV7-2 . .
CASSDRWGRRDTQYF TGTGCCAGTAGTGACCGCTGGGGGCGACGGGATACGCAGTATTTT TRBJ2-3 TRBV19 . .
CASSLLADTEAFF TGTGCCAGCAGTTTATTGGCAGACACTGAAGCTTTCTTT TRBJ1-1 TRBV12-3/TRBV12-4 . few
CASRSSGNYGYTF TGTGCCAGCAGAAGTTCAGGAAACTATGGCTACACCTTC TRBJ1-2 TRBV19 . many
CASSEELAGVGNEQFF TGTGCCAGCAGTGAAGAACTAGCGGGGGTGGGGAATGAGCAGTTCTTC TRBJ2-1 TRBV2 TRBD2 many
CASSRGGTRYQETQYF TGTGCCAGCAGTAGGGGCGGGACGCGGTACCAAGAGACCCAGTACTTC TRBJ2-5 TRBV27 . .
CSARPQGTYEQYF TGCAGCGCCCGTCCCCAGGGCACCTACGAGCAGTACTTC TRBJ2-7 TRBV29-1 . few
CASSSTRHLVGEKLFF TGTGCCAGCAGCTCGACCCGACATTTAGTAGGTGAAAAACTGTTTTTT TRBJ1-4 TRBV7-8 . few
CASSQANRGQDEQYF TGCGCCAGCAGCCAAGCCAACAGGGGTCAGGACGAGCAGTACTTC TRBJ2-7 TRBV4-3 TRBD1 .
CASSSRDRGTGELFF TGTGCCAGCAGCTCCCGGGACAGGGGCACCGGGGAGCTGTTTTTT TRBJ2-2 TRBV7-9 TRBD1 few
CASSPEGYSGNTIYF TGTGCCAGCTCACCAGAGGGGTACTCTGGAAACACCATATATTTT TRBJ1-3 TRBV18 . many
CASSLGQGGNEQFF TGCGCCAGCAGCCTGGGACAGGGAGGGAATGAGCAGTTCTTC TRBJ2-1 TRBV4-1 TRBD1 .
CATTGSAGYNEQFF TGTGCCACCACCGGGTCGGCTGGATACAATGAGCAGTTCTTC TRBJ2-1 TRBV19 . .
CASSSGQGFNFDHGYTF TGTGCCAGTAGTTCGGGACAGGGGTTCAATTTTGATCATGGCTACACCTTC TRBJ1-2 TRBV19 TRBD1 many
CASSQGQGRTYNEQFF TGTGCCAGCAGCCAGGGACAGGGGCGAACATACAATGAGCAGTTCTTC TRBJ2-1 TRBV7-6 TRBD1 many
CASSQDMVPAGSVSGELFF TGCGCCAGCAGCCAAGATATGGTCCCCGCGGGGAGTGTTTCCGGGGAGCTGTTTTTT TRBJ2-2 TRBV4-3 . few
CASSQDVSGVYNEQFF TGCGCCAGCAGCCAAGATGTCAGCGGCGTGTACAATGAGCAGTTCTTC TRBJ2-1 TRBV4-3 . many
CSGRQGRGTEAFF TGCAGCGGTCGACAGGGGAGAGGAACTGAAGCTTTCTTT TRBJ1-1 TRBV29-1 TRBD1 .
CASPPPDRGVSEAFF TGTGCCAGCCCACCCCCGGACAGGGGGGTCTCTGAAGCTTTCTTT TRBJ1-1 TRBV28 TRBD1 few
CASSSTGVRQLSSYNEQFF TGTGCCAGCAGCTCAACGGGGGTCAGACAGCTGAGCTCCTACAATGAGCAGTTCTTC TRBJ2-1 TRBV7-9 . many
CASSPTYRVSQPQHF TGTGCCAGCAGTCCCACATACAGGGTATCCCAGCCCCAGCATTTT TRBJ1-5 TRBV27 . .
CASSPSGGAEYDEQFF TGTGCCAGCTCGCCGAGCGGGGGGGCCGAGTACGATGAGCAGTTCTTC TRBJ2-1 TRBV18 TRBD2 many
CASSRMVLGTEAFF TGTGCCAGCAGCCGGATGGTATTGGGCACTGAAGCTTTCTTT TRBJ1-1 TRBV3-1 . few